Listed below are T cell receptor beta chains from one sample, sequenced in a study of radiotherapy plus CTLA-4 blockade in lung cancer. The repertoire was sequenced with immunoSEQ multiplex PCR; TCRdb's copy has only in-frame clones and lacks some. The sample has approximately 97,000 clones; about four fifths are singletons. Material: peripheral blood, obtained from a patient treated with radiotherapy plus ipilimumab. These receptors were taken from a human donor with non-small cell lung cancer who had stable disease on radiotherapy plus ipilimumab. CDR3s include the opening cysteine and the closing phenylalanine or tryptophan. A D gene is named only where the DNA matches it firmly. Size values are once, few and many counts, or a class for expanded clones, and some rows have none.

J	D	size	V	DNA	CDR3
TRBJ1-5	NA	NA	TRBV7-9	TGTGCCAGCAGCTTCGGGGAGGCGACCAATCAGCCCCAGCATTTT	CASSFGEATNQPQHF
TRBJ1-4	NA	NA	TRBV5-1	TGCGCCAGCAGCCAGGGTGCCTCGGGTGAAAAACTGTTTTTT	CASSQGASGEKLFF
TRBJ2-2	NA	NA	TRBV19	TGTGCCAGTAGTCTGGGAGCGGCCGGGGAGCTGTTTTTT	CASSLGAAGELFF
TRBJ1-2	NA	NA	TRBV5-1	TGCGCCAGCAGCGGGGCGGCAGGGGACGGCTACACCTTC	CASSGAAGDGYTF
TRBJ1-2	NA	NA	TRBV2	TGTGCCAGCAGTCACTTCCAGGGGTATGGCTACACCTTC	CASSHFQGYGYTF
TRBJ2-7	NA	NA	TRBV7-9	TGTGCCAGCAGCTTATTTTATGACGAGCAGTACTTC	CASSLFYDEQYF
TRBJ1-4	TRBD1	NA	TRBV7-2	TGTGCCAGCAGCTCCTGGGACAGCCTTAATGAAAAACTGTTTTTT	CASSSWDSLNEKLFF
TRBJ2-2	TRBD2	NA	TRBV11-2	TGTGCCAGCAGCCTGCTAGCGGGAGTCGGGGAGCTGTTTTTT	CASSLLAGVGELFF
TRBJ1-4	TRBD1	NA	TRBV7-2	TGTGCCAGCAGCCGGACAGGGGGCATCGATGAAAAACTGTTTTTT	CASSRTGGIDEKLFF
TRBJ1-2	NA	NA	TRBV6-1	TGTGCCAGCAGTGTCGGGGGTCAATTCGGCTACACCTTC	CASSVGGQFGYTF
TRBJ1-6	NA	NA	TRBV5-1	TGCGCCAGCAGCCCGGGACTCCGCTCCTATAATTCACCCCTCCACTTT	CASSPGLRSYNSPLHF
TRBJ2-7	NA	NA	TRBV5-8	TGTGCCAGCGCCTTGTATCTCCACGAGCAGTACTTC	CASALYLHEQYF
TRBJ2-1	TRBD1	NA	TRBV7-3	TGTGCCAGCAGCTTCCGAGCCGGGACAGGGGCGTACAATGAGCAGTTCTTC	CASSFRAGTGAYNEQFF
TRBJ2-2	NA	few	TRBV6-4	TGTGCCAGCAGTGACGGCAGGGACACCGGGGAGCTGTTTTTT	CASSDGRDTGELFF
TRBJ1-6	NA	NA	TRBV28	TGTGCCAGCAGGCGCTACAGGAGCTCCTATAATTCACCCCTCCACTTT	CASRRYRSSYNSPLHF
TRBJ1-6	NA	NA	TRBV19	TGTGCCAGTAGTCCACCAACCCGGACAGCTTATAATTCACCCCTCCACTTT	CASSPPTRTAYNSPLHF
TRBJ2-6	TRBD1	NA	TRBV28	TGTGCCAGCAGTTTAATCCGGACAGGCTTCTTTGGGGCCAACGTCCTGACTTTC	CASSLIRTGFFGANVLTF
TRBJ2-5	NA	NA	TRBV7-2	TGTGCCAGCAGCTTAGCGCTGACAGGCGGTCAAGAGACCCAGTACTTC	CASSLALTGGQETQYF
TRBJ2-3	TRBD2	few	TRBV6-4	TGTGCCAGCAGTGAAGGCGCGGGGGTCACAGATACGCAGTATTTT	CASSEGAGVTDTQYF
TRBJ2-3	NA	NA	TRBV7-2	TGTGCCACCGGCGGGGGCGCCGGAGATACGCAGTATTTT	CATGGGAGDTQYF
TRBJ2-3	NA	NA	TRBV2	TGTGCCAGTAAACCTATCGATAGCACAGATACGCAGTATTTT	CASKPIDSTDTQYF
TRBJ2-3	NA	few	TRBV7-9	TGTGCCAGCAGCTTGGGCCCGGGGTACACAGATACGCAGTATTTT	CASSLGPGYTDTQYF
TRBJ2-1	NA	NA	TRBV13	TGTGCCAGCAGCTTACGGCAGGGGAGATACAATGAGCAGTTCTTC	CASSLRQGRYNEQFF
TRBJ2-3	NA	NA	TRBV5-1	TGCGCCAGCAGCTTGGTTACCACCTACACAGATACGCAGTATTTT	CASSLVTTYTDTQYF
TRBJ1-5	NA	NA	TRBV7-9	TGTGCCAGCAGCTTAGCAGGGCAGAGTCAGCCCCAGCATTTT	CASSLAGQSQPQHF
TRBJ2-3	NA	NA	TRBV15	TGTGCCACCAGCGGAGGGGTGATCACTAGCACAGATACGCAGTATTTT	CATSGGVITSTDTQYF
TRBJ2-3	TRBD2	once	TRBV5-1	TGCGCCAGCAGCTTGGCCTTAGCGGGAGATACGCAGTATTTT	CASSLALAGDTQYF
TRBJ2-5	TRBD1	NA	TRBV7-3	TGTGCCAGCAGCCCCTCAGGGGGCAGGGAAGGGGCCCAGTACTTC	CASSPSGGREGAQYF
TRBJ2-2	TRBD2	once	TRBV30	TGTGCCTGGAGTCGCGTAGCGGGAGCCGGGGAGCTGTTTTTT	CAWSRVAGAGELFF
TRBJ1-4	TRBD1	NA	TRBV6-6	TGTGCCAGCAAAGGGACAGCGGTTGAAAAACTGTTTTTT	CASKGTAVEKLFF
TRBJ2-1	TRBD2	NA	TRBV7-6	TGTGCCAGCAGTCCGAACACAGGACTAGTAGGAGTGAAATCGGAGCAGTTCTTC	CASSPNTGLVGVKSEQFF
TRBJ2-7	NA	few	TRBV7-9	TGTGCCAGCAGCTTAGCGCAGACCCACGAGCAGTACTTC	CASSLAQTHEQYF
TRBJ1-4	NA	NA	TRBV7-9	TGTGCCAGCAGCTTAGGGGGTTCTAATGAAAAACTGTTTTTT	CASSLGGSNEKLFF
TRBJ1-2	TRBD1	NA	TRBV28	TGTGCCAGCAGTCGCCAGGACAGGGGAGTTGACTCCTTC	CASSRQDRGVDSF
TRBJ1-1	NA	NA	TRBV30	TGTGCCTGGAGGCCAGGGTCGGCTGAAGCTTTCTTT	CAWRPGSAEAFF
TRBJ1-1	NA	NA	TRBV10-2	TGCGCCAGCAGTGATCCGAACACTGAAGCTTTCTTT	CASSDPNTEAFF
TRBJ2-1	NA	NA	TRBV11-3	TGTGCCAGCAGCTTAGTTATACTGGACAAAGACTACAATGAGCAGTTCTTC	CASSLVILDKDYNEQFF
TRBJ2-1	NA	NA	TRBV27	TGTGCCAGCAGTGGTAGGTTCAATGAGCAGTTCTTC	CASSGRFNEQFF
TRBJ1-2	TRBD1	NA	TRBV9	TGTGCCAGCAGCGTATTACAGGGGAACTATGGCTACACCTTC	CASSVLQGNYGYTF
TRBJ1-2	NA	NA	TRBV11-3	TGTGCCAGCAGCGTTGGACAGACAGATGGCTACACCTTC	CASSVGQTDGYTF
TRBJ2-7	NA	NA	TRBV9	TGTGCTAGCAGCGTAGATCTTGGGGGAAATTCCTACGAGCAGTACTTC	CASSVDLGGNSYEQYF
TRBJ2-2	TRBD1	once	TRBV5-1	TGCGCCAGCAGCTTGACTGGGACAGGGGCCAACACCGGGGAGCTGTTTTTT	CASSLTGTGANTGELFF
TRBJ2-2	TRBD1	NA	TRBV2	TGTGCCAGCAGTGAAGACGGGACAGGGCTGTCCGGGGAGCTGTTTTTT	CASSEDGTGLSGELFF